One and the same sample provided the 24 T cell receptor beta chains below, sequenced in a study of neurological immune-mediated disorders. TCRdb called the 5' RACE reads again in MiXCR, with one record for every CDR3 protein. Of 65,000 to 85,000 distinct CDR3 sequences listed, approximately 3.3% are singletons. Sample: PBMCs. These receptor sequences come from a woman between 50 and 59 years old with multiple sclerosis.

This clonotype appeared many times. The chain has TRBV7-2 and TRBJ2-2, with TRBD2 as a possible D gene (5 bases). With 6 bases removed from V and 4 bases from J, the gap between germline ends came to 18 bases. The CDR3 consists of 16 residues. Germline V gene sequence: CDR1 SGHTA, CDR2 FQGNSA. This CDR3 reads CASRDRRGAGTGELFF. The CDR3 DNA reads TGTGCCAGCAGGGACCGTAGAGGCGCGGGCACCGGGGAGCTGTTTTTT.

About this clonotype: At one end the junction does not follow the germline gene, possibly because of a read error. This chain links TRBV7-8 with TRBJ1-5, with D possibly TRBD1 on 5 matching bases. Germline V gene lookup returns CDR1 SGHVS and CDR2 FQNEAQ. The CDR3 has 12 amino acids. The chain's CDR3 is CASSLGGKTQNF. The CDR3, as DNA: TGTGCCAGCAGCTTAGGGGGGAAGACCCAGAATTTT. Complete variable domain (other parts from reference TRBV7-8 and TRBJ1-5): GAGVSQSPRYKVAKRGQDVALRCDPISGHVSLFWYQQALGQGPEFLTYFQNEAQLDKSGLPSDRFFAERPEGSVSTLKIQRTQQEDSAVYLCASSLGGKTQNFGDGTRLSIL.

This clonotype was seen repeatedly, ten times or more. The chain carries TRBV27 and TRBJ1-6, with unresolved D. Germline values: CDR1 MNHEY, CDR2 SMNVEV (reference sequence). The CDR3 sequence is 13 residues long. V lost 5 bases to trimming and J lost 7 bases, with 9 bases between them. The DNA for the CDR3 is TGTGCCAGCAGTCTCTCAGCAAATTCACCCCTCCACTTT. Protein sequence: CASSLSANSPLHF.

This clonotype was detected many times. The rearrangement links TRBV5-1 to TRBJ2-7; weak D call: TRBD1 (6 bases). CDR3 size: 14 residues. Trimming cost V 1 base and J 2 bases, with 10 bases left between them. Looked up from germline, CDR1 is SGHRS and CDR2 is YFSETQ. The CDR3 nucleotides are TGCGCCAGCAGCTTGCAGGGGCCGACCTACGAGCAGTACTTC. It translates to CASSLQGPTYEQYF.

This clonotype was counted many times. The chain employs TRBV20-1 and TRBJ2-7; tentatively, D is TRBD2 (6 bases). Between the trimmed V and J ends, which lost 4 bases and 2 bases, there was a span of 15 bases. This CDR3 has 14 amino acids. Germline V gene lookup returns CDR1 DFQATT and CDR2 SNEGSKA (reference sequence). In DNA form, the CDR3 reads TGCAGTGCTACTCCTCTAGCGTCCCCCTACGAGCAGTACTTC. The encoded protein is CSATPLASPYEQYF.

This clonotype has ten or more counts. For the CDR3, the DNA is TGTGCCACCAGTGAAGCACAGTCCGCCACAGATACGCAGTATTTT. Protein: CATSEAQSATDTQYF. This chain joins TRBV24-1 and TRBJ2-3; D gene uncertain. V gave up 4 bases and J gave up 2 bases, with 12 bases separating them. This CDR3 is built from 15 residues. Germline V gene lookup returns CDR1 KGHDR and CDR2 SFDVKD.

In this sample, this clonotype turned up many times. The chain links TRBV6-6 to TRBJ1-1; D is possibly TRBD1 (5 bases). The germline CDR1 and CDR2 sequences are MNHNY and SVGAGI (reference sequence). V shed 0 bases and J shed 1 base, with 9 bases lying between them. The CDR3 totals 15 residues. The chain's CDR3 is CASSYSPDRNTEAFF. The CDR3 bases are TGTGCCAGCAGTTACTCCCCAGACAGGAACACTGAAGCTTTCTTT.

This clonotype was seen many times. In DNA form, the CDR3 reads TGTGCCAGCAGCCGGGACAGGGTCCCCTACGAGCAGTACTTC. Translating gives CASSRDRVPYEQYF. This chain links TRBV12-3 or TRBV12-4 with TRBJ2-7; 9 nucleotides match TRBD1. The trim removed 6 bases at V and 2 bases at J, leaving 5 bases unmatched. This CDR3 has 14 residues.

This chain links TRBV7-2 with TRBJ1-1; no firm D call. CDR1 and CDR2 (germline): SGHTA, FQGNSA. This CDR3 spans 13 amino acids. The germline V and J ends were trimmed by 5 bases and 1 base, with 8 bases remaining between them. CDR3 region: CASSPKRNTEAFF. CDR3 DNA sequence: TGTGCCAGCAGCCCCAAGCGGAACACTGAAGCTTTCTTT.

This clonotype was detected many times. J is TRBJ1-4 and V is TRBV20-1; the match to TRBD1 covers 11 bases. The J segment lost 7 bases and the V segment lost 1 base, leaving 2 bases of the junction unmatched. From germline, CDR1 is DFQATT and CDR2 SNEGSKA (reference sequence). This CDR3 is built from 14 residues. The CDR3 nucleotides read TGCAGTGCTAGAGTGGGGACAGGGGGTGAAAAACTGTTTTTT. Its protein product is CSARVGTGGEKLFF.

This clonotype was found many times. The chain combines TRBV12-3 or TRBV12-4 with TRBJ2-2, with unresolved D. The CDR3 is 13 amino acids. V shed 6 bases and J shed 2 bases, with 7 bases lying between them. The CDR3 is CASRIGNTGELFF. The CDR3, as DNA: TGTGCCAGCAGGATCGGTAACACCGGGGAGCTGTTTTTT.

This clonotype was seen at least ten times. This chain connects TRBV29-1 to TRBJ1-1, with unresolved D. The germline V and J ends were trimmed by 5 bases and 5 bases, with 12 bases remaining between them. This CDR3 spans 12 amino acids. Germline V gene lookup returns CDR1 SQVTM and CDR2 ANQGSEA. The CDR3 here is CSVFALGTEAFF. As DNA, the CDR3 is TGCAGCGTTTTCGCTCTGGGGACTGAAGCTTTCTTT. Filled out from reference TRBV29-1 and TRBJ1-1, the complete variable domain reads SAVISQKPSRDICQRGTSLTIQCQVDSQVTMMFWYRQQPGQSLTLIATANQGSEATYESGFVIDKFPISRPNLTFSTLTVSNMSPEDSSIYLCSVFALGTEAFFGQGTRLTVV.

This clonotype was counted at least ten times. The chain employs TRBV28 and TRBJ2-1; D call uncertain. Germline V gene sequence: CDR1 MDHEN, CDR2 SYDVKM. Trimming pared 5 bases from V and 7 bases from J, leaving 15 bases between. The CDR3 sequence is 14 residues long. The chain's CDR3 is CASSPPGDGNEQFF. The CDR3 bases are TGTGCCAGCAGTCCTCCGGGTGATGGGAATGAGCAGTTCTTC.

In this sample, this clonotype turned up many times. The chain links TRBV7-8 to TRBJ2-7; TRBD1 might be the D (5 bases). The CDR3 runs 15 residues. The ends were cut back, 0 bases at V and 2 bases at J, with 11 bases in the middle. Germline loops: CDR1 SGHVS, CDR2 FQNEAQ. CDR3 residues: CASSLAVRDAYEQYV. The CDR3, as DNA: TGTGCCAGCAGCTTAGCAGTCAGGGATGCCTACGAGCAGTACGTC.

In its sample, this clonotype was seen many times. CDR3 sequence (DNA): TGCTCGGGAGACAGGGGGACCTACGAGCAGTACTTC. Translation gives CSGDRGTYEQYF. J is TRBJ2-7 and V is TRBV20-1, with 9 bases matching TRBD1. Germline CDR1 is DFQATT and CDR2 is SNEGSKA (reference sequence). The CDR3 totals 12 residues.

This clonotype was picked up many times. The chain carries TRBV5-1 and TRBJ2-7; D call uncertain. The V end lost 1 base, the J end lost 3 bases, and 14 bases lay between the germline ends. Germline CDR1 is SGHRS and CDR2 is YFSETQ. The CDR3 spans 15 residues. CDR3 amino acids: CASSLSVGNRYEQYV. In DNA, the CDR3 is TGCGCCAGCAGCTTGAGTGTGGGGAATCGCTACGAGCAGTACGTC.

This clonotype was recorded at least ten times. The rearrangement joins TRBV7-2 to TRBJ2-2; D uncertain. Trimming removed 5 bases from V and 3 bases from J, with 13 bases in between. The CDR3 consists of 15 residues. Germline values: CDR1 SGHTA, CDR2 FQGNSA. The CDR3 spells CASSPARTDTGELFF. In DNA form, the CDR3 reads TGTGCCAGCAGCCCAGCCCGCACTGACACCGGGGAGCTGTTTTTT.

V and J are TRBV10-1 and TRBJ2-2; 7 bases map to TRBD2. The CDR3 is 15 residues long. Germline V CDR1 and CDR2: WNHNN, SYGVQD (reference sequence). With V trimmed by 2 bases and J by 1 base, 1 base remained unmatched. The CDR3 nucleotides are TGCGCCAGCAGTGAGCTAGCGGAGAACACCGGGGAGCTGTTTTTT. Its translation: CASSELAENTGELFF.

There are many counts of this clonotype. V usage is TRBV20-1 and J usage is TRBJ2-3; 11 nucleotides match TRBD2. Germline V gene sequence: CDR1 DFQATT, CDR2 SNEGSKA (reference sequence). This CDR3 contains 19 residues. Trimming took 5 bases from V and 0 from J; bases not matched to a gene: 16. The CDR3 here is CSAGPRTSGPFGSTDTQYF. The CDR3 DNA is TGCAGTGCTGGCCCAAGGACTAGCGGGCCGTTTGGTAGCACAGATACGCAGTATTTT.

This clonotype was observed at least ten times. The chain has TRBV12-3 or TRBV12-4 and TRBJ1-5; 7 bases align to TRBD1. V was clipped by 7 bases and J by 6 bases; unmatched bases: 6. The CDR3 sequence is 13 residues long. CDR3 loop: CASTPGGAQPQHF. The DNA for the CDR3 is TGTGCCAGCACCCCAGGGGGGGCTCAGCCCCAGCATTTT.

This clonotype occurred many times. This chain joins TRBV20-1 and TRBJ1-1; 8 bases match TRBD1. The V and J ends lost 1 base and 4 bases, in that order; junction bases with no gene match: 11. The CDR3 contains 16 residues. Germline V lookup: CDR1 DFQATT, CDR2 SNEGSKA (reference sequence). The CDR3 DNA reads TGCAGTGCTAGAGGCACTCCGGGACAGGCGGGCACTGAAGCTTTCTTT. It translates to CSARGTPGQAGTEAFF.

This clonotype was counted once. The J gene is TRBJ1-2, the V gene TRBV20-1; 11 bases fit TRBD1. Germline CDR1 DFQATT, CDR2 SNEGSKA (reference sequence). Trimming cost V 3 bases and J 8 bases; bases outside gene matches: 8. The CDR3 covers 14 residues. Here the CDR3 DNA reads TGCAGTGCTAGCCCCCCGGACAGGGGGCGCGGCTACACCTTC. It translates to CSASPPDRGRGYTF.

This clonotype has at least ten counts. The rearrangement joins TRBV7-9 to TRBJ2-3, with no clear D. Trimming left V 5 bases short and J 0 bases short, with 9 bases between. The CDR3 is made up of 14 amino acids. The germline V gene encodes CDR1 SEHNR and CDR2 FQNEAQ (reference sequence). CDR3 DNA sequence: TGTGCCAGCAGCCCCATGCCTAGCACAGATACGCAGTATTTT. Translation: CASSPMPSTDTQYF.

This clonotype was seen repeatedly, ten times or more. The CDR3 region is CASSFGGNTIYF. CDR3 nucleotide sequence: TGTGCCAGCAGTTTCGGCGGAAACACCATATATTTT. The genes are TRBV12-3 or TRBV12-4 and TRBJ1-3; D gene ambiguous. The CDR3 runs 12 residues. The V and J ends lost 3 bases and 4 bases respectively, with 4 bases between them.